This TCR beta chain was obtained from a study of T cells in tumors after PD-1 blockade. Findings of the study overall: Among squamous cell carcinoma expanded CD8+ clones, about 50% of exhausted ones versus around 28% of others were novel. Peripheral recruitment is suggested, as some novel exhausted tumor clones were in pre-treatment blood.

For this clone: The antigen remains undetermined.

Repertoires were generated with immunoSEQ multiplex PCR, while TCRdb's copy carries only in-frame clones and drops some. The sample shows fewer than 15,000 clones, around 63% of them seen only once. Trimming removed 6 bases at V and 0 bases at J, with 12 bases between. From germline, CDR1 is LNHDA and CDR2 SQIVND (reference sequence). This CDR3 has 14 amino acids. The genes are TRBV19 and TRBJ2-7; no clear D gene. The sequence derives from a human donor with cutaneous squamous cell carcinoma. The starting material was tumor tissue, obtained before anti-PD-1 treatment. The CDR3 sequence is CASSRGFSSYEQYF. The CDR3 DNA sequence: TGTGCCAGTAGCCGAGGTTTCAGCTCCTACGAGCAGTACTTC.